The 8 T cell receptor beta chains below come from one sample, sequenced in a study of T-cell reconstitution after alpha-beta-depleted transplantation in children. The TCRbeta library was prepared with unique molecular identifiers. TCRdb re-called the PCR reads with MiXCR, one entry per CDR3 protein. The sample holds approximately 200,000 distinct CDR3 sequences, approximately 14% seen once. The sample in question was PBMCs from the stem cell graft donor, obtained from the stem cell graft. These receptors were collected from a human donor who donated a stem cell graft to a child with acute lymphoblastic leukemia.

This clonotype occurred a few times. The chain employs TRBV5-4 and TRBJ1-1; D gene ambiguous. Between the trimmed V and J ends, which lost 1 base and 1 base, there was a span of 8 bases. Germline V gene data show CDR1 as SGHNT and CDR2 as YYREEE (reference sequence). There are 14 residues in the CDR3. The chain's CDR3 is CASSLPGSNTEAFF. Written as DNA, the CDR3 is TGTGCCAGCAGCTTGCCGGGGTCGAACACTGAAGCTTTCTTT.

This clonotype was detected many times. V is TRBV18 and J is TRBJ2-7, with unresolved D. V lost 3 bases to trimming and J lost 2 bases, with 8 bases between them. This CDR3 has 13 amino acids. Germline V gene sequence: CDR1 KGHSH, CDR2 LQKENI. This CDR3 is CASSPQTTYEQYF. The CDR3, as DNA: TGTGCCAGCTCACCGCAAACCACCTACGAGCAGTACTTC.

Points on this clonotype: A junction boundary mismatches the germline segment, possibly from a read error. The V call is TRBV18, the J call TRBJ2-1, with 7 bases lining up with TRBD2. CDR3 length: 15 residues. Germline CDR1 KGHSH, CDR2 LQKENI. CDR3 sequence: CASSPPAGSINEQFF. CDR3 nucleotide sequence: TGTGCCAGCTCCCCACCAGCGGGAAGTATCAATGAGCAGTTCTTC.

This clonotype showed up many times. The rearrangement joins TRBV19 to TRBJ2-1, with 10 bases fitting TRBD2. The CDR3 loop spans 18 amino acids. Germline values: CDR1 LNHDA, CDR2 SQIVND (reference sequence). Germline trimming cut 4 bases from V and 3 bases from J; bases unmatched to any gene: 12. The DNA for the CDR3 is TGTGCCAGTAGTACTGGTATGGGACTAGCGAGATACTACAATGAGCAGTTCTTC. This codes for CASSTGMGLARYYNEQFF.

This clonotype was counted at least ten times. The chain recombines TRBV12-3 or TRBV12-4 with TRBJ2-3; 8 nucleotides line up with TRBD1. The CDR3 contains 13 residues. Losses at the gene ends were 1 base for V and 6 bases for J; bases not matched to a gene: 0. The DNA for the CDR3 is TGTGCCAGCAGTTTAGGGGACAGGGATACGCAGTATTTT. Its translation: CASSLGDRDTQYF.

This clonotype was detected ten times or more. The rearrangement joins TRBV10-3 to TRBJ1-2, with a tentative D call TRBD1 (6 bases). CDR1 is ENHRY, CDR2 SYGVKD, per germline. CDR3 length equals 15 residues. With 2 bases removed from V and 0 bases from J, the gap between germline ends came to 10 bases. The CDR3 loop reads CAISEAGTTNYGYTF. CDR3 bases: TGTGCCATCAGTGAGGCGGGGACAACTAACTATGGCTACACCTTC.

This clonotype has a count of ten or more. V gene TRBV19 combines with J gene TRBJ1-1; tentative D call: TRBD1 (6 bases). Germline values: CDR1 LNHDA, CDR2 SQIVND (reference sequence). Trimming removed 5 bases at V and 2 bases at J, with 12 bases between. The CDR3 covers 14 residues. The CDR3 nucleotides are TGTGCCAGTAGTGCGGACAGTTTCAACACTGAAGCTTTCTTT. This gives the protein CASSADSFNTEAFF.

Remarks on this clonotype: One end of the junction fails to match germline, which may point to a read error. The genes are TRBV28 and TRBJ1-1, with 9 bases lining up with TRBD1. The CDR3 runs to 15 residues. Looked up from germline, CDR1 is MDHEN and CDR2 is SYDVKM. CDR3 in amino acids: CTSSSGQGRFVGAFF. The DNA of the CDR3 is TGTACCAGCAGTTCAGGACAGGGGAGATTTGTTGGAGCTTTCTTT. The full variable domain, rest sourced from reference TRBV28 and TRBJ1-1, is DVKVTQSSRYLVKRTGEKVFLECVQDMDHENMFWYRQDPGLGLRLIYFSYDVKMKEKGDIPEGYSVSREKKERFSLILESASTNQTSMYLCTSSSGQGRFVGAFFGQGTRLTVV.